This entry lists 25 T cell receptor beta chains sequenced from one sample in a study of cytomegalovirus exposure and HLA in healthy donors. PCR employed 60 Vbeta and 13 Jbeta primers. Libraries were prepared by immunoSEQ multiplex PCR; TCRdb keeps only in-frame clonotypes and omits some of them. The sample records roughly 38,000 clones, 90% to 95% being singletons. The specimen sequenced was PBMCs. The source is a woman under 30 in good health and CMV-seronegative.

The V gene is TRBV11-3, the J gene TRBJ2-1; D is perhaps TRBD2 (5 bases). CDR1 and CDR2 (germline): SGHNT, YENEEA. This CDR3 contains 13 residues. Trimming cost V 1 base and J 10 bases, with 11 bases left between them. CDR3 in amino acids: CASSLAEGREQFF. The DNA for the CDR3 is TGTGCCAGCAGCTTAGCTGAGGGAAGGGAGCAGTTCTTC.

The CDR3 loop reads CASHRDSTLTEAFF. The DNA for the CDR3 is TGTGCCAGCCACCGGGACAGCACTTTAACTGAAGCTTTCTTT. This chain uses TRBV2 with TRBJ1-1, with 7 bases identical to TRBD1. Losses at the gene ends were 8 bases for V and 5 bases for J; bases not matched to a gene: 11. This CDR3 is built from 14 residues. CDR1 is SNHLY and CDR2 is FYNNEI in the germline V gene. Full variable domain (outside the CDR3, taken from reference TRBV2 and TRBJ1-1): EPEVTQTPSHQVTQMGQEVILRCVPISNHLYFYWYRQILGQKVEFLVSFYNNEISEKSEIFDDQFSVERPDGSNFTLKIRSTKLEDSAMYFCASHRDSTLTEAFFGQGTRLTVV.

This CDR3 is CASRLTSGGYNEQFF. Written as DNA, the CDR3 is TGTGCCAGCCGACTGACTAGCGGGGGCTACAATGAGCAGTTCTTC. The V gene is TRBV6-1, the J gene TRBJ2-1; 12 nucleotides line up with TRBD2. This CDR3 has 15 residues. Per germline, CDR1 MNHNS and CDR2 SASEGT. The junction had 5 bases not matched to a gene; V was cut back by 8 bases and J by 3 bases.

This chain connects TRBV29-1 to TRBJ2-1; D perhaps matches TRBD1 (6 bases). V gave up 4 bases and J gave up 9 bases, with 22 bases separating them. CDR3 size: 15 residues. Germline loops: CDR1 SQVTM, CDR2 ANQGSEA. The CDR3 nucleotides are TGCAGCGTTGGGAGTTGGGGACCCAAAGGGGGTGAGCAGTTCTTC. Protein sequence: CSVGSWGPKGGEQFF.

The chain is built from TRBV5-8 and TRBJ2-5; no clear D gene. V shed 0 bases and J shed 6 bases, with 12 bases lying between them. Germline CDR1 is SGHTS and CDR2 is YDEGEE. CDR3 length equals 14 residues. CDR3 in amino acids: CASSLAESEQTQYF. The CDR3 nucleotides read TGTGCCAGCAGCTTGGCCGAGAGTGAACAGACCCAGTACTTC.

On this clone itself: At one end the junction does not follow the germline gene, possibly because of a read error. The chain joins TRBV7-9 to TRBJ1-1; weak D call: TRBD1 (6 bases). In germline, CDR1 is SEHNR, CDR2 FQNEAQ (reference sequence). This CDR3 region has 14 residues. CDR3 region: CSSSLNREGTEAFF. The CDR3 DNA follows: TGTTCCAGCAGCTTAAACAGGGAGGGCACTGAAGCTTTCTTT.

J is TRBJ2-2 and V is TRBV30, with a weak D call TRBD1 (6 bases). CDR1 GTSNPN and CDR2 SVGIG come from the germline V gene (reference sequence). V was cut by 3 bases and J by 3 bases, with 17 bases left in between. This CDR3 has 16 residues. The CDR3 sequence is CAWSARTGNDTGELFF. DNA of the CDR3: TGTGCCTGGAGCGCCCGAACAGGGAACGACACCGGGGAGCTGTTTTTT.

This rearrangement joins TRBV6-7 to TRBJ2-3; TRBD2 agrees at 15 bases. TRBV6-7 is given ORF status, its function remaining uncertain. This CDR3 has 18 amino acids. V was clipped by 0 bases and J by 6 bases; unmatched bases: 7. CDR3 in amino acids: CASSYSTGTSGRRDTQYF. The DNA for the CDR3 is TGTGCCAGCAGTTACTCAACCGGGACTAGCGGGAGGAGGGATACGCAGTATTTT.

The chain uses TRBV19 and TRBJ1-1; 7 bases match TRBD1. Looked up from germline, CDR1 is LNHDA and CDR2 is SQIVND (reference sequence). The CDR3 sequence is 14 residues long. Trimming took 5 bases from V and 1 from J; bases not matched to a gene: 4. CDR3 bases: TGTGCCAGTAGTTTCCGGACAGGGAACACTGAAGCTTTCTTT. Protein product: CASSFRTGNTEAFF.

The chain carries TRBV10-1 and TRBJ2-1; the D gene is possibly TRBD1 (7 bases). V lost 8 bases and J lost 10, with 15 bases in between. The germline CDR1 and CDR2 sequences are WNHNN and SYGVQD (reference sequence). The CDR3 spans 12 residues. CDR3 loop: CASSRGTAEQFF. DNA of the CDR3: TGCGCCAGCTCTCGGGGGACAGCCGAGCAGTTCTTC.

The V gene is TRBV5-6, the J gene TRBJ1-1; 7 positions match TRBD1. V lost 4 bases, J lost 4 bases, and 1 base stayed unmatched. The CDR3 extends over 12 amino acids. CDR1 SGHDT and CDR2 YYEEEE come from the germline V gene. The CDR3 protein is CASSAGGTEAFF. Written as DNA, the CDR3 is TGTGCCAGCAGCGCAGGGGGCACTGAAGCTTTCTTT.

The chain couples TRBV5-1 to TRBJ2-7; 7 nucleotides match TRBD2. This CDR3 comprises 16 residues. The V and J ends lost 1 base and 0 bases, in that order; junction bases with no gene match: 7. Germline CDR1 SGHRS, CDR2 YFSETQ. In DNA form, the CDR3 reads TGCGCCAGCAGCTTGTCGAAGGCTAGCGGCTCCTACGAGCAGTACTTC. This encodes CASSLSKASGSYEQYF.

This chain joins TRBV11-3 and TRBJ1-2; 9 positions match TRBD1. The CDR3 sequence is 16 residues long. Per the germline V gene, CDR1 is SGHNT and CDR2 is YENEEA. The V and J ends lost 7 bases and 2 bases, in that order; junction bases with no gene match: 11. The CDR3 here is CASNEPEGTGNYGYTF. The CDR3 nucleotides read TGTGCCAGCAACGAACCCGAAGGGACAGGGAACTATGGCTACACCTTC.

The chain links TRBV5-4 to TRBJ2-1, with TRBD1 matching 8 bases. Unmatched junction bases numbered 7, after V lost 4 bases and J lost 7 bases. CDR3 length: 14 amino acids. The germline gives CDR1 SGHNT, CDR2 YYREEE (reference sequence). Here the CDR3 DNA reads TGTGCCAGCAGCGCGAAGACAGGGGAGAATGAGCAGTTCTTC. This gives the protein CASSAKTGENEQFF.

This chain joins TRBV2 and TRBJ2-4; no definite D call. Trimming removed 8 bases at V and 9 bases at J, with 14 bases between. The germline V gene encodes CDR1 SNHLY and CDR2 FYNNEI. This CDR3 is built from 12 residues. Here the CDR3 DNA reads TGTGCCAGCCAAGTCGTCCCGGGCATTCAGTACTTC. Protein product: CASQVVPGIQYF. Filled out from reference TRBV2 and TRBJ2-4, the complete variable domain reads EPEVTQTPSHQVTQMGQEVILRCVPISNHLYFYWYRQILGQKVEFLVSFYNNEISEKSEIFDDQFSVERPDGSNFTLKIRSTKLEDSAMYFCASQVVPGIQYFGAGTRLSVL.

In this sample, this clone turned up a few times. At the DNA level, this CDR3 is encoded by other sequences in the same sample as well. The rearrangement joins TRBV7-3 to TRBJ2-6; tentative D call: TRBD2 (5 bases). The CDR3 is 15 amino acids. V was shortened by 5 bases and J by 0 bases, with 8 bases between the two germline ends. The germline V gene encodes CDR1 SGHTA and CDR2 FQGTGA. The CDR3, as DNA: TGTGCCAGCAGCCTTGGAGGCTCTGGGGCCAACGTCCTGACTTTC. Translation gives CASSLGGSGANVLTF.

With regard to this clone: A junction boundary mismatches the germline segment, possibly from a read error. The chain combines TRBV7-9 with TRBJ2-7, with D uncertain. The germline CDR1 and CDR2 sequences are SEHNR and FQNEAQ (reference sequence). This CDR3 contains 11 residues. In nucleotides, the CDR3 is TGTTCCAGCAGCTTAGAGCACGAGCAGTACTTC. Its protein is CSSSLEHEQYF.

This clone was recorded only once. The CDR3 DNA is TGTGCCATCAGTGATTACAAACAGGCCTACGAGCAGTACTTC. Protein product: CAISDYKQAYEQYF. The gene calls are TRBV10-3 and TRBJ2-7, with D perhaps matching TRBD1 (5 bases). This CDR3 region has 14 residues. Germline V gene lookup returns CDR1 ENHRY and CDR2 SYGVKD. V shed 3 bases and J shed 2 bases, with 11 bases lying between them.

This chain uses TRBV27 with TRBJ2-7, with TRBD1 matching over 11 bases. The V gene end was trimmed by 3 bases and the J gene end by 5 bases; junction bases not matched to a gene: 6. CDR1 and CDR2 (germline): MNHEY, SMNVEV (reference sequence). The CDR3 is 15 amino acids. The CDR3 DNA follows: TGTGCCAGCAGTTTGTGGACAGGGGGCTCTCACGAGCAGTACTTC. It yields the protein CASSLWTGGSHEQYF.

The rearrangement joins TRBV5-1 to TRBJ2-7, with 9 bases that match TRBD1. This CDR3 has 17 amino acids. Trimming took 1 base from V and 0 from J; bases not matched to a gene: 8. Germline loops: CDR1 SGHRS, CDR2 YFSETQ. In nucleotides, the CDR3 is TGCGCCAGCAGCTTGCGCACAGGGGGCGCGGGCTCCTACGAGCAGTACTTC. This sequence encodes CASSLRTGGAGSYEQYF.

The rearrangement joins TRBV29-1 to TRBJ2-3, with D possibly TRBD2 on 5 matching bases. The germline V gene has CDR1 SQVTM and CDR2 ANQGSEA. The V and J ends lost 3 bases and 4 bases respectively, with 17 bases between them. The CDR3 totals 15 residues. CDR3 in DNA: TGCAGCGTTGAGAGGGTCCTAGTAAGCGCAGATACGCAGTATTTT. Protein product: CSVERVLVSADTQYF.

The chain uses TRBV18 and TRBJ1-2, with a tentative D call TRBD1 (5 bases). The CDR3 is made up of 14 amino acids. From germline, CDR1 is KGHSH and CDR2 LQKENI. Trimming shortened V by 5 bases and J by 4 bases, and 14 bases separated the two germline ends. The DNA for the CDR3 is TGTGCCAGCTCATCTCAGGGAAACTCCTATGGCTACACCTTC. This encodes CASSSQGNSYGYTF.

The V call is TRBV28, the J call TRBJ2-7; maybe TRBD2 (5 bases). V was cut by 6 bases and J by 2 bases, with 17 bases left in between. CDR3 length: 15 residues. Germline loops: CDR1 MDHEN, CDR2 SYDVKM. CDR3 protein: CASSHTGYGTYEQYF. The CDR3 nucleotides are TGTGCCAGCAGCCACACTGGGTACGGGACCTACGAGCAGTACTTC.

The V call is TRBV15, the J call TRBJ2-2, with a weak D call TRBD1 (5 bases). The V gene lost 1 base and the J gene lost 6 bases, with 12 bases spanning the gap. Germline-derived CDR1 and CDR2 are LNHNV and YYDKDF (reference sequence). The CDR3 is 15 amino acids. CDR3 nucleotide sequence: TGTGCCACCAGCAGAGCGAAGGGGCTGGCCGGGGAGCTGTTTTTT. Protein product: CATSRAKGLAGELFF.

This clone was seen once. The chain joins TRBV30 to TRBJ1-1; 9 bases are a match to TRBD1. V was pared by 7 bases and J by 0 bases, with 3 bases of the junction left unmatched. Germline V gene data show CDR1 as GTSNPN and CDR2 as SVGIG (reference sequence). The length of the CDR3 is 13 residues. The CDR3 spells CASDRGMNTEAFF. CDR3 nucleotides: TGTGCCTCCGACAGGGGGATGAACACTGAAGCTTTCTTT.